The rows below give T cell receptor beta chains drawn from one sample of a study of CD8 T cells in Susac syndrome. MiXCR, applied by TCRdb to the immunoSEQ multiplex PCR reads, yields one record per CDR3 protein. This table has 130,000 to 150,000 distinct CDR3 sequences, 94% appearing once. The sequenced material came from CD4+ T cells from PBMCs. Source of these receptors: a human donor in good health. The CDR3 runs from the conserved cysteine through the conserved F or W. A D gene is named only where the DNA matches it firmly. Size is omitted from some rows. Given values are once, few, many or a class for expanded clones.

j_call	clone_size	d_call	v_call	cdr3_nt	cdr3_aa
TRBJ1-2	-	TRBD1	TRBV10-3	TGTGCCATTAGGGGACAGGGGAATGATTATGGCTACACCTTC	CAIRGQGNDYGYTF
TRBJ2-7	-	-	TRBV28	TGTGCCAGCGGGGAGACTCGATTGTACGAGCAGTACTTC	CASGETRLYEQYF
TRBJ1-5	once	-	TRBV7-9	TGTGCCAGCAGCTTTGGAGACAATCAGCCCCAGCATTTT	CASSFGDNQPQHF
TRBJ2-2	-	-	TRBV27	TGTGCCAGCAGTCCTCTTAGGACGTCTGAACCGGGGGAGCTGTTTTTT	CASSPLRTSEPGELFF
TRBJ2-2	-	TRBD2	TRBV5-1	TGCGCCAGCAGCAGTCTAGCGGGAGTTACCGGGGAGCTGTTTTTT	CASSSLAGVTGELFF
TRBJ1-5	-	TRBD1	TRBV12-3/TRBV12-4	TGTGCCAGCAGTTTGTCAGGGGGCGGCAATCAGCCCCAGCATTTT	CASSLSGGGNQPQHF
TRBJ2-7	-	-	TRBV20-1	TGCAGTGCTAGTCGGATGGGAGCGGCGGCACTCTACGAGCAGTACTTC	CSASRMGAAALYEQYF
TRBJ2-5	once	-	TRBV4-1	TGCGCCAGCAGCCAGGCCCCAACCCTAAATAAAGAGACCCAGTACTTC	CASSQAPTLNKETQYF
TRBJ1-4	-	TRBD1	TRBV7-3	TGTGCCAGCAGCCCGACAGGGGAGGGTGAAAAACTGTTTTTT	CASSPTGEGEKLFF
TRBJ1-1	-	-	TRBV28	TGTGCCAGCAGTCGCTCCCTTGGGAACACTGAAGCTTTCTTT	CASSRSLGNTEAFF
TRBJ1-1	-	-	TRBV7-3	TGTGCCAGCAGCTTGGGAGACAGAAAGAACACTGAAGCTTTCTTT	CASSLGDRKNTEAFF
TRBJ2-1	-	TRBD2	TRBV5-4	TGTGCCAGCAGCTCCCTCAAGGAGGGACTAGCGGGAGGAGTTCGCCAGTTCTTC	CASSSLKEGLAGGVRQFF
TRBJ2-7	once	-	TRBV19	TGTGCCAGTAGTATGCAACGGGGCTACGAGCAGTACTTC	CASSMQRGYEQYF
TRBJ1-4	-	-	TRBV7-2	TGTGCCAGCAGCGACGGCGGTTCTAATGAAAAACTGTTTTTT	CASSDGGSNEKLFF
TRBJ1-1	once	TRBD1	TRBV7-2	TGTGCCAGCAGGTCCGACAGGGGGAACACTGAAGCTTTCTTT	CASRSDRGNTEAFF
TRBJ2-1	-	-	TRBV14	TGTGCCAGCAGCCAAACCTGGGAGTCCGGAGAGTTCTTC	CASSQTWESGEFF
TRBJ2-7	once	-	TRBV2	TGTGCCAGCATTGTACTCAGGGGCGAGGGCGAGCAGTACTTC	CASIVLRGEGEQYF
TRBJ2-7	-	-	TRBV30	TGTGCCTGGAGTGTGGTCCTACCCGATGTAACGTCAGAGCAGTACTTC	CAWSVVLPDVTSEQYF
TRBJ2-5	-	-	TRBV7-9	TGTGCCAGCAGCTTATCCCAGGGAGGTTTTGTCGCCCAGTACTTC	CASSLSQGGFVAQYF
TRBJ2-2	once	-	TRBV5-1	TGCGCCAGCAGACCGACTGTCAACACCGGGGAGCTGTTTTTT	CASRPTVNTGELFF
TRBJ2-1	-	-	TRBV5-1	TGCGCCAGCAACCCGACAGGTGTGGGCAATGAGCAGTTCTTC	CASNPTGVGNEQFF
TRBJ2-1	-	-	TRBV19	TGTGCCAGTAGTATAGAAGGTGAGCAGTTCTTC	CASSIEGEQFF
TRBJ1-1	once	-	TRBV28	TGTGCCAGCGTCCACAGGCGAATGAACACTGAAGCTTTCTTT	CASVHRRMNTEAFF
TRBJ1-6	-	TRBD1	TRBV20-1	TGCAGTGCTAGAGATCAGGGGGCCAGAGCTTCACCCCTCCACTTT	CSARDQGARASPLHF
TRBJ1-2	-	-	TRBV20-1	TGCAGTGCTCTGCCAACTGCTTCCTATGGCTACACCTTC	CSALPTASYGYTF
TRBJ2-7	-	TRBD2	TRBV19	TGTGCCAGTAGTCCGGCGGCGGGGGACGAGCAGTACTTC	CASSPAAGDEQYF
TRBJ2-7	once	-	TRBV20-1	TGCAGTGCAACGGGACAAGCCTACGAGCAGTACTTC	CSATGQAYEQYF
TRBJ1-2	-	TRBD1	TRBV10-3	TGTGCCATCAGTGATTTCAGGGGGGGGCAGGACTATGGCTACACCTTC	CAISDFRGGQDYGYTF
TRBJ2-7	-	-	TRBV10-3	TGTGCCATCAGTGAGTCGGAGGGCTACGAGCAGTACTTC	CAISESEGYEQYF
TRBJ2-6	once	TRBD2	TRBV15	TGTGCCACCAGCGGTCGGGAGGGTTTTTCTGGGGCCAACGTCCTGACTTTC	CATSGREGFSGANVLTF
TRBJ2-5	once	-	TRBV10-3	TGTGCCATCAGTGAGTCGCGGCAAGAGACCCAGTACTTC	CAISESRQETQYF
TRBJ1-1	-	TRBD1	TRBV29-1	TGCAGCGTTGCCCTGACAGGGTACGCTTTCTTT	CSVALTGYAFF
TRBJ1-2	once	-	TRBV5-1	TGCGCCAGCAGCTTGGTGTCCGCTGAATATGGCTACACCTTC	CASSLVSAEYGYTF
TRBJ2-3	-	TRBD2	TRBV10-3	TGTGCCATCAGTGAAGCTAGCGGGAGGGATACGCAGTATTTT	CAISEASGRDTQYF
TRBJ2-7	once	-	TRBV14	TGTGCCAGCGGGGTTAGCGGTATGACCTACGAGCAGTACTTC	CASGVSGMTYEQYF
TRBJ1-5	-	-	TRBV5-1	TGCGCCAGCAGCTTGGATACGGGGGCCGATCAGCCCCAGCATTTT	CASSLDTGADQPQHF
TRBJ2-2	-	-	TRBV19	TGTGCCAGTAGATGGAGCACCGGGGAGCTGTTTTTT	CASRWSTGELFF
TRBJ2-7	-	-	TRBV14	TGTGCCAGCAGCCAAGTTTGGTCCCAGACCTACGAGCAGTACTTC	CASSQVWSQTYEQYF
TRBJ1-2	-	TRBD1	TRBV7-9	TGTGCCAGCAGCTTAGTACAGGGGGCCTATGGCTACACCTTC	CASSLVQGAYGYTF
TRBJ2-7	-	-	TRBV25-1	TGTGCCTCGGGTCGGGGCTACGAGCAGTACTTC	CASGRGYEQYF
TRBJ2-2	-	TRBD1	TRBV7-6	TGTGCCAGCAGCCCCGGGGACAGGGGGTTCGGGGAGCTGTTTTTT	CASSPGDRGFGELFF
TRBJ1-1	-	-	TRBV28	TGTGCCAGCAGTTCAGGTCGTCGTGAAGCTTTCTTT	CASSSGRREAFF
TRBJ2-7	-	-	TRBV29-1	TGCAGCGTTGAAAAGGTTCAGGGGTCGGACGAGCAGTACTTC	CSVEKVQGSDEQYF
TRBJ2-1	-	TRBD2	TRBV7-2	TGTGCCAGCAGCTTATGGGGCGGGAGGGCCGGGAATGAGCAGTTCTTC	CASSLWGGRAGNEQFF
TRBJ2-5	-	TRBD2	TRBV3-1	TGTGCCAGCAGCCCTAGCGGGAGCCGAGAGACCCAGTACTTC	CASSPSGSRETQYF
TRBJ2-3	-	TRBD2	TRBV7-9	TGTGCCAGCAGCTTATTAGCGGGAGGTGGAGATACGCAGTATTTT	CASSLLAGGGDTQYF
TRBJ2-7	-	-	TRBV28	TGTGCCAGCTCGACCCACGCCCCCCCTGTGGACTACGAGCAGTACTTC	CASSTHAPPVDYEQYF
TRBJ2-1	once	-	TRBV15	TGTGCCACCAGCAGGAACTTAGGGGTTGAGCAGTTCTTC	CATSRNLGVEQFF
TRBJ2-7	-	-	TRBV11-2	TGTGCCAGCAGGTCCATTCGCCCGGGACAAGGGTCCCTCGAGCAGTACTTC	CASRSIRPGQGSLEQYF
TRBJ2-2	-	TRBD1	TRBV5-1	TGCGCCAGCAGCTTCGGGACAGGCGCGAACACCGGGGAGCTGTTTTTT	CASSFGTGANTGELFF
TRBJ1-4	once	-	TRBV7-2	TGTGCCAGCAGCTTAGTGCAGAGAAGGGGTGAAAAACTGTTTTTT	CASSLVQRRGEKLFF
TRBJ2-3	-	TRBD2	TRBV29-1	TGCAGCGTCTATGCCGGGACTAGCGGGAGTACGCAGTATTTT	CSVYAGTSGSTQYF
TRBJ2-2	-	-	TRBV28	TGTGCCAGCAGTTCCGGACAGTTCACGGCCGGGGAGCTGTTTTTT	CASSSGQFTAGELFF
TRBJ2-7	-	-	TRBV28	TGTGCCAGCAGAGGGGTGGGCGAGCAGTACTTC	CASRGVGEQYF
TRBJ2-1	-	TRBD2	TRBV5-4	TGTGCCAGCAGCCGTACTAGCGGGCCTAGCTCCTACAATGAGCAGTTCTTC	CASSRTSGPSSYNEQFF